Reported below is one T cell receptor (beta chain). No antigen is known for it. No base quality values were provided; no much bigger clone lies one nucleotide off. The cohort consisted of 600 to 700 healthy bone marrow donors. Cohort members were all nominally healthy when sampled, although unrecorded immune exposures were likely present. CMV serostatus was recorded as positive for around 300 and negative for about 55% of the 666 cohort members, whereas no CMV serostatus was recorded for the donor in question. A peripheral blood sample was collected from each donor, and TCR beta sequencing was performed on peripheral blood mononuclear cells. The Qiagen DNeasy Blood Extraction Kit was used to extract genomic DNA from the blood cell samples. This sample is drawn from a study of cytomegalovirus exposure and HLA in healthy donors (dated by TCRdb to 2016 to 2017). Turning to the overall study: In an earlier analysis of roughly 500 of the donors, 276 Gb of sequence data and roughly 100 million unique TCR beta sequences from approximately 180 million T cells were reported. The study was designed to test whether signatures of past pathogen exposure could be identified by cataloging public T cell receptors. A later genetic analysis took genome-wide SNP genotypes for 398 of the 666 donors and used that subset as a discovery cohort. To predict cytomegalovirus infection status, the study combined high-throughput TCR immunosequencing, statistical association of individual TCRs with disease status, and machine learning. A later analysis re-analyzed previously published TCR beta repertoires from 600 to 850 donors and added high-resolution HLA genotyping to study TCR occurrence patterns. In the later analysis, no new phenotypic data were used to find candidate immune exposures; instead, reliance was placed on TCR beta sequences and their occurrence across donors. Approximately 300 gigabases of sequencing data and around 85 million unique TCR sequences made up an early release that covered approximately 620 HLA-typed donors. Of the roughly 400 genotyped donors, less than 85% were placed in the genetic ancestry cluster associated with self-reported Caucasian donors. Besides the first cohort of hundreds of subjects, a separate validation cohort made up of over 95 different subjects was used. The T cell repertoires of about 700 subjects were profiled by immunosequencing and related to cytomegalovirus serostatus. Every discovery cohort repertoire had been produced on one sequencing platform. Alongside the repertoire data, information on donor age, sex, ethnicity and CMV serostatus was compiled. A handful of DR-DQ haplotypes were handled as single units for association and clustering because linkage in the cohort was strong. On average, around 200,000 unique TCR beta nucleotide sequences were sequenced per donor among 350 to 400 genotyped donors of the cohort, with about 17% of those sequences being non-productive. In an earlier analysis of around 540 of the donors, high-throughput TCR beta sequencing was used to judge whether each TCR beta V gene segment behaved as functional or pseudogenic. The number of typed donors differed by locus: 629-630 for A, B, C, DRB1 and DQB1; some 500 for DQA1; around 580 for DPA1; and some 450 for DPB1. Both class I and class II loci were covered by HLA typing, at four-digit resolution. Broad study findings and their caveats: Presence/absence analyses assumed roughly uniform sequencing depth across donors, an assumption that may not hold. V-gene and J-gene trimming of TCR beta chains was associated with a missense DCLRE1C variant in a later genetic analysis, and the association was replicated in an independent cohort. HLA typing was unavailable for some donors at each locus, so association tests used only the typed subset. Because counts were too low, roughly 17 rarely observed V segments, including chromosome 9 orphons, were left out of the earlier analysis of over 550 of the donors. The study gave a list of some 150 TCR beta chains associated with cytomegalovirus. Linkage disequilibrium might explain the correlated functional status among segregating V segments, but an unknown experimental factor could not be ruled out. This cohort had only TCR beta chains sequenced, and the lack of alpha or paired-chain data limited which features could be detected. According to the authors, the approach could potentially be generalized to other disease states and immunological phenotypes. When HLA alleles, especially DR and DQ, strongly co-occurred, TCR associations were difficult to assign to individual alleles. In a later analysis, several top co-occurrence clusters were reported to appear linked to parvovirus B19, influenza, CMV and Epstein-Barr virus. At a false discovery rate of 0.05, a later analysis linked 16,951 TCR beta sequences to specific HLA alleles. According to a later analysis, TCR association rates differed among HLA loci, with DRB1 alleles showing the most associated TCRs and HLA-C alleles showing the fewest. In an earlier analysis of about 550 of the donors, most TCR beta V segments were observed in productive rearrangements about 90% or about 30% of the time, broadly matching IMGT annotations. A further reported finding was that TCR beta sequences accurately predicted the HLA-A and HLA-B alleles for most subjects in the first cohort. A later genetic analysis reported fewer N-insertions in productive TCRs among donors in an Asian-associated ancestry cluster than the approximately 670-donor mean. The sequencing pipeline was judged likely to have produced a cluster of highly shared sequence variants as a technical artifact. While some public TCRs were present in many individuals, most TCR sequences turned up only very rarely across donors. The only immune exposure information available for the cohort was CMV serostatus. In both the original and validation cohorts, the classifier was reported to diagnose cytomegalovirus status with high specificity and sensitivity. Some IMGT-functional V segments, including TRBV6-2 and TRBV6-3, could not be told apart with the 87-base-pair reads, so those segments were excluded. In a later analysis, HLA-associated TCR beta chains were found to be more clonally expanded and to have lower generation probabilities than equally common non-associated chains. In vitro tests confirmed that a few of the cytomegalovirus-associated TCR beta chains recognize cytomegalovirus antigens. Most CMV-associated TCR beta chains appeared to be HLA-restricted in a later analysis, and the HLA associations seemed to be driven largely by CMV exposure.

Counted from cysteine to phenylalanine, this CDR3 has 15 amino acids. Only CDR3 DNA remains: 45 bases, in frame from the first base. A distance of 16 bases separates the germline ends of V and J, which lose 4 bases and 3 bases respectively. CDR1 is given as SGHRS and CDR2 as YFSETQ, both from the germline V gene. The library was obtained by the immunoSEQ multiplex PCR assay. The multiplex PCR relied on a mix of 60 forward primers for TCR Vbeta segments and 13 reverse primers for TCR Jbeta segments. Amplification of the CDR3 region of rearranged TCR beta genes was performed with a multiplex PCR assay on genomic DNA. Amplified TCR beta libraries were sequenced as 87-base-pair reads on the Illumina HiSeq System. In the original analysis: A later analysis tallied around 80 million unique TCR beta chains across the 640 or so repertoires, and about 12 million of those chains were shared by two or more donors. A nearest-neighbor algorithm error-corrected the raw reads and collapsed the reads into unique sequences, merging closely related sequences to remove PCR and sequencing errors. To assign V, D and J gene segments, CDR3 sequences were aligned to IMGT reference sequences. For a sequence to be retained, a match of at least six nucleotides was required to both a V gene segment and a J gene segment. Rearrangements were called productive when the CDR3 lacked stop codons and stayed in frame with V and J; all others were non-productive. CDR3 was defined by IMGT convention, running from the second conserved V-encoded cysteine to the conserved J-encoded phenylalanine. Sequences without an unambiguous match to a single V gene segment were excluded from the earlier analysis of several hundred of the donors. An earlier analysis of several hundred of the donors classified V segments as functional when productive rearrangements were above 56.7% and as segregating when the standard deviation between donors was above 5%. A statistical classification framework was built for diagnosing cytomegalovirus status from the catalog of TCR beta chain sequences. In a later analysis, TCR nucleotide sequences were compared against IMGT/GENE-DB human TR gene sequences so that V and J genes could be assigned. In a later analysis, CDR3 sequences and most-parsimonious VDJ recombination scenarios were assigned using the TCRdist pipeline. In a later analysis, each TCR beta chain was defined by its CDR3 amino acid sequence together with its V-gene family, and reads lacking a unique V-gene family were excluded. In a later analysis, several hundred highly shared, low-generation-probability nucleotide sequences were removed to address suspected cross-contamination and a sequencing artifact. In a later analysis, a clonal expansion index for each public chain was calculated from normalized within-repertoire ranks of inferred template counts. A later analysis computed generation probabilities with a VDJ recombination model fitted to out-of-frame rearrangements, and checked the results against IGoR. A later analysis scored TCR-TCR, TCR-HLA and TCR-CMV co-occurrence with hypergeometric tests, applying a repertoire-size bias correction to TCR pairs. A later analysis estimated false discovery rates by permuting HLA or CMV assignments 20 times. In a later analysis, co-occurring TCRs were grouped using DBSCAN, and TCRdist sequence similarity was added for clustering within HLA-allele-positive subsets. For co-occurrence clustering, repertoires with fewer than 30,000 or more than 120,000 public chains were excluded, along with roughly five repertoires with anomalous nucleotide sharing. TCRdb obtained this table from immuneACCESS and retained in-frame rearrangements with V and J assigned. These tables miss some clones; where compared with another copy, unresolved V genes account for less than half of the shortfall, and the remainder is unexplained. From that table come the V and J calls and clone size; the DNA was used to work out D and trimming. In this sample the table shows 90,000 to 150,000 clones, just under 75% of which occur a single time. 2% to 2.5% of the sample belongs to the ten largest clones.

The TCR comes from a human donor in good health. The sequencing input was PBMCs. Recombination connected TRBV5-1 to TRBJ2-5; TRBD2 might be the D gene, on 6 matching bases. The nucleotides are TGCGCCAGCAGCCCCCTTAGCGGAACTAAAGAGACCCAGTACTTC. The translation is CASSPLSGTKETQYF.